These 20 T cell receptor beta chains originate from one sample sequenced in a study of blood T cell repertoires in COVID-19. Some clones are missing from TCRdb's copy, which holds only in-frame ones; the method was immunoSEQ multiplex PCR. The profile shows roughly 120,000 clones, about 87% of them singletons. Specimen: peripheral blood. The receptors originated from a woman between 45 and 60 years old with acute or convalescent COVID-19.

This clone was found once. The J gene is TRBJ2-5, the V gene TRBV10-3; tentatively, D is TRBD2 (6 bases). The CDR3 runs 13 residues. Germline CDR1 and CDR2: ENHRY and SYGVKD. V was pared by 6 bases and J by 4 bases, with 12 bases between. For the CDR3, the DNA is TGTGCCATCAGGGGACCCGGGGGAGAGACCCAGTACTTC. This encodes CAIRGPGGETQYF.

J is TRBJ2-3 and V is TRBV20-1, with TRBD2 matching 11 bases. With V trimmed by 3 bases and J by 6 bases, 11 bases remained unmatched. Germline CDR1 reads DFQATT; CDR2 reads SNEGSKA (reference sequence). CDR3 length: 16 amino acids. In DNA form, the CDR3 reads TGCAGTGCTAGTACGGTAGCGGGGGGGCCATCGGATACGCAGTATTTT. The encoded protein is CSASTVAGGPSDTQYF.

The rearrangement uses TRBV6-1 and TRBJ2-5; 11 bases are shared with TRBD2. This CDR3 spans 16 amino acids. Germline V gene lookup returns CDR1 MNHNS and CDR2 SASEGT. The V gene end was trimmed by 0 bases and the J gene end by 2 bases; junction bases not matched to a gene: 2. CDR3 region: CASSEALAGGQETQYF. In DNA form, the CDR3 reads TGTGCCAGCAGTGAAGCGCTAGCGGGAGGACAAGAGACCCAGTACTTC.

V usage is TRBV9 and J usage is TRBJ1-2; D ambiguous. Between the trimmed V and J ends, which lost 0 bases and 8 bases, there was a span of 11 bases. Germline lookup yields CDR1 SGDLS and CDR2 YYNGEE. There are 13 residues in the CDR3. CDR3 bases: TGTGCCAGCAGCGTAGCTTTGGGCCGGGGCTACACCTTC. Translated: CASSVALGRGYTF.

The J gene is TRBJ2-1, the V gene TRBV11-3; possible D gene TRBD2, 6 bases. CDR1 is SGHNT and CDR2 is YENEEA in the germline V gene. The CDR3 loop spans 15 amino acids. The V and J ends lost 1 base and 9 bases respectively, with 16 bases between them. Here the CDR3 reads CASSLGSSVMSEQFF. As DNA, the CDR3 is TGTGCCAGCAGCTTAGGATCTAGCGTGATGAGTGAGCAGTTCTTC. Full variable domain (remainder filled in from reference TRBV11-3 and TRBJ2-1): EAGVVQSPRYKIIEKKQPVAFWCNPISGHNTLYWYLQNLGQGPELLIRYENEEAVDDSQLPKDRFSAERLKGVDSTLKIQPAELGDSAVYLCASSLGSSVMSEQFFGPGTRLTVL.

V is TRBV9 and J is TRBJ2-1, with 14 nucleotides matching TRBD2. The V segment lost 5 bases and the J segment 6 bases; nucleotides outside the gene matches: 4. This CDR3 is built from 15 residues. The germline V gene encodes CDR1 SGDLS and CDR2 YYNGEE. The CDR3, as DNA: TGTGCCAGCAGTGGGACTAGCGGGAGCGCCAATGAGCAGTTCTTC. The encoded protein is CASSGTSGSANEQFF.

The chain has TRBV19 and TRBJ2-3; 8 bases fit TRBD1. CDR1 is LNHDA and CDR2 is SQIVND in the germline V gene (reference sequence). The V and J ends lost 5 bases and 4 bases, in that order; junction bases with no gene match: 8. The CDR3 sequence is 15 residues long. CDR3 DNA sequence: TGTGCCAGTAGTCTGGGACCAGGGGGCCCAGATACGCAGTATTTT. Protein product: CASSLGPGGPDTQYF.

J is TRBJ1-2 and V is TRBV19, with D possibly matching TRBD1 (6 bases). V lost 7 bases to trimming and J lost 8 bases, with 23 bases between them. The germline gives CDR1 LNHDA, CDR2 SQIVND (reference sequence). The CDR3 consists of 15 residues. For the CDR3, the DNA is TGTGCCAGTAAACTCGGGACACGGACCTTATCGGGCTACACCTTC. Translation gives CASKLGTRTLSGYTF.

The chain uses TRBV6-5 and TRBJ1-6; D might be TRBD1 (6 bases). Trimming pared 8 bases from V and 5 bases from J, leaving 16 bases between. The germline V gene has CDR1 MNHEY and CDR2 SVGAGI. This CDR3 has 15 residues. The CDR3 region has the DNA TGTGCCAGCTTGGTCCCGGGACAAAATAATTCACCCCTCCACTTT. It is translated as CASLVPGQNNSPLHF.

This rearrangement joins TRBV10-3 to TRBJ2-7, with D possibly being TRBD1 (6 bases). The germline gives CDR1 ENHRY, CDR2 SYGVKD. CDR3 length equals 12 residues. Trimming left V 6 bases short and J 0 bases short, with 6 bases between. For the CDR3, the DNA is TGTGCCATCAGGGACAGCTCCTACGAGCAGTACTTC. Its translation is CAIRDSSYEQYF.

This sequence joins TRBV10-3 and TRBJ1-1; 7 positions agree with TRBD1. V gave up 2 bases and J gave up 8 bases; unmatched junction bases: 5. CDR1 is ENHRY and CDR2 is SYGVKD in the germline V gene. CDR3 length: 13 amino acids. The CDR3 spells CAISERGDSEAFF. The DNA for the CDR3 is TGTGCCATCAGTGAGAGGGGGGACAGCGAAGCTTTCTTT.

The CDR3 region has the DNA TGTGCCAGCAGCCAAGATAGCGGGGGACGCTCCTACAATGAGCAGTTCTTC. Its translation: CASSQDSGGRSYNEQFF. This chain uses TRBV4-2 with TRBJ2-1; 9 bases fit TRBD2. The V gene's germline CDR1 is LGHNA and CDR2 YNFKEQ. V lost 0 bases, J lost 0 bases, and 3 bases stayed unmatched. This CDR3 has 17 residues.

This chain links TRBV27 with TRBJ2-5, with 9 bases identical to TRBD2. Germline CDR1 reads MNHEY; CDR2 reads SMNVEV (reference sequence). The CDR3 totals 17 residues. V trimming: 7 bases; J trimming: 5 bases; junction bases outside the gene matches: 17. The CDR3 sequence is CASTTSGGRASWETQYF. The CDR3 nucleotides are TGTGCCAGCACCACTTCGGGCGGGAGGGCTTCTTGGGAGACCCAGTACTTC.

The chain combines TRBV28 with TRBJ2-7; 11 nucleotides align to TRBD2. The CDR3 is made up of 15 amino acids. The junction had 3 bases not matched to a gene; V was cut back by 4 bases and J by 1 base. Per the germline V gene, CDR1 is MDHEN and CDR2 is SYDVKM. In DNA, the CDR3 is TGTGCCAGCAGTTCTCTAGCGGGAGGATCCTACGAGCAGTACTTC. Its translation: CASSSLAGGSYEQYF.

The count of this clone is one. The V call is TRBV5-1, the J call TRBJ1-1; D is perhaps TRBD1 (6 bases). V was pared by 4 bases and J by 11 bases, with 12 bases between. The CDR3 runs 11 residues. Germline V gene data show CDR1 as SGHRS and CDR2 as YFSETQ. The CDR3 loop reads CASSGRGSAFF. In DNA, the CDR3 is TGCGCCAGCAGCGGCAGGGGTTCGGCTTTCTTT.

The CDR3: CASSTRTGGRNTEAFF. In DNA, the CDR3 is TGTGCCAGCAGCACACGGACAGGGGGTAGGAACACTGAAGCTTTCTTT. The chain couples TRBV5-6 to TRBJ1-1; 10 positions match TRBD1. The V gene's germline CDR1 is SGHDT and CDR2 YYEEEE. V shed 4 bases, J shed 1 base, and the junction held 7 bases outside the gene matches. This CDR3 has 16 amino acids.

The V and J genes are TRBV12-5 and TRBJ2-1, with a possible D match to TRBD1 (6 bases). V was trimmed by 4 bases and J by 1 base, leaving 17 bases between them. The CDR3 totals 17 residues. Germline CDR1 is LGHNT and CDR2 is FRNRAP. CDR3 sequence: CASGSRSGVRSYNEQFF. CDR3 sequence (DNA): TGTGCTAGTGGTTCCCGATCAGGGGTCAGGTCCTACAATGAGCAGTTCTTC.

CDR3 residues: CASSESQERLTDTQYF. CDR3 coding DNA: TGCGCCAGCAGTGAGTCCCAGGAAAGGCTCACAGATACGCAGTATTTT. This sequence joins TRBV10-2 and TRBJ2-3, with D uncertain. Germline loops: CDR1 WSHSY, CDR2 SAAADI. The germline V and J ends were trimmed by 0 bases and 2 bases, with 12 bases remaining between them. CDR3 size: 16 residues.

The chain is built from TRBV9 and TRBJ2-5; D is possibly TRBD1 (5 bases). With 2 bases removed from V and 2 bases from J, the gap between germline ends came to 13 bases. The V gene's germline CDR1 is SGDLS and CDR2 YYNGEE. The CDR3 sequence is 15 residues long. CDR3 amino acids: CASSVETAQQETQYF. The DNA for the CDR3 is TGTGCCAGCAGCGTTGAGACAGCGCAGCAAGAGACCCAGTACTTC.

The chain joins TRBV29-1 to TRBJ1-1; D is perhaps TRBD1 (5 bases). This CDR3 spans 13 amino acids. The germline V gene encodes CDR1 SQVTM and CDR2 ANQGSEA. V was clipped by 3 bases and J by 4 bases, with 12 bases between them. In DNA, the CDR3 is TGCAGCGTTGACCGGGGGGAGGGCACTGAAGCTTTCTTT. Translation: CSVDRGEGTEAFF.